This T cell receptor (beta chain) was found in a study of radiotherapy plus CTLA-4 blockade in lung cancer. Study conclusions and caveats: Early blood T cell clone changes and increased post-radiation serum interferon-beta were reportedly the strongest response predictors.

Only in-frame clones appear in the TCRdb table, and some are missing; sequencing was by immunoSEQ multiplex PCR. The repertoire holds some 49,000 clones, with roughly 81% as singletons. To note about this clone: Its target is not known.

This CDR3 is built from 15 residues. J was trimmed by 2 bases and V by 4 bases; bases with no gene match: 9. From germline, CDR1 is SGHKS and CDR2 YYEKEE (reference sequence). The sequencing used peripheral blood, collected from a patient treated with radiotherapy plus ipilimumab. The chain recombines TRBV5-5 with TRBJ2-7; 7 bases are a match to TRBD2. The TCR sequence derives from a human donor with non-small cell lung cancer whose response to radiotherapy plus ipilimumab could not be evaluated. CDR3 bases: TGTGCCAGCAGCGGGGGGGGGAAGGGTACCTACGAGCAGTACTTC. It translates to CASSGGGKGTYEQYF.